This T cell receptor beta chain came from a study of regulatory T cells in long-lasting Graves disease. This clonotype showed up just a few times. Its target is not known. Libraries of TCR beta came from iRepertoire HTBI primers plus Arm-PCR of CDR3 regions. TCRdb itself ran the multiplex PCR reads through MiXCR, one entry per CDR3 protein. The data contain under 400,000 distinct CDR3 sequences, approximately 15% of them singletons. Study observations and caveats: Because few samples were included, accuracy may have been lower.

Trimming removed 5 bases at V and 0 bases at J, with 22 bases between. The CDR3 contains 19 residues. CDR1 SEHNR and CDR2 FQNEAQ come from the germline V gene (reference sequence). This sample's time point: newly diagnosed GD, antithyroid drugs for less than 3 months. PBMC RNA served as the TCR library source. The same sample was also used in a study of T cells in Graves' hyperthyroidism and ophthalmopathy. That paper notes: The HTBI primer set was used in a first-round RT-PCR of the TCR CDR3. The blood repertoire included most of the expanded thyroid clonotypes above 0.001.

The chain has TRBV7-9 and TRBJ1-4; a possible D gene is TRBD1 (6 bases). Here the sequenced sample was peripheral blood mononuclear cells (PBMCs), taken at new diagnosis, from a patient treated with antithyroid drugs. The sequence came from a middle-aged man with Graves disease. CDR3 in amino acids: CASSENWGHNYATNEKLFF. The CDR3 DNA reads TGTGCCAGCAGCGAGAACTGGGGGCATAATTACGCAACTAATGAAAAACTGTTTTTT.